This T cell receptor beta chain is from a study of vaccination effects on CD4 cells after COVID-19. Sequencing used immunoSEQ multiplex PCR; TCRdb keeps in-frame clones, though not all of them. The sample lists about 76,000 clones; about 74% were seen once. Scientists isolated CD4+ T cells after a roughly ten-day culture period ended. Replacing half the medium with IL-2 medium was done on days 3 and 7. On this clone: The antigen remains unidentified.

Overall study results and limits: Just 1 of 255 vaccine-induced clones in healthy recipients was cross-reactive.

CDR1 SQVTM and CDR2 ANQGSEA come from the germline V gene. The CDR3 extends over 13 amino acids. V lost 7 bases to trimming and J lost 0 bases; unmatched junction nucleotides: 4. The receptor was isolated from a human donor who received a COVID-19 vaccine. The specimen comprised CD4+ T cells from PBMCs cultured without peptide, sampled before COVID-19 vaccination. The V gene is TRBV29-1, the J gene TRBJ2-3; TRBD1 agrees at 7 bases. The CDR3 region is CSARDSSTDTQYF. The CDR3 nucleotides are TGCAGCGCACGGGACAGCAGCACAGATACGCAGTATTTT.